The text below deals with one TCR beta chain. Its target is not known. Here immunoSEQ multiplex PCR was the method, and the copy in TCRdb shows in-frame clones only, minus some. In the table there are millions of clones, over 85% of which are singletons. CD45RO-negative, CCR7-selected cells formed the naive CD8 fraction, which excluded terminally differentiated effector memory CD45RA+ cells. All the donors were Caucasian adults who lived in Nashville, Tennessee. This sample is drawn from a study of shared clonotypes between healthy human individuals. About the research overall: Each donor's CD4 naive and CD4 memory cells filled three plates apiece, CD8 naive two, and CD8 memory one.

Study-level points and caveats: It was the non-shared clonotypes that had lower generation probabilities than clonotypes shared by all four donors.

Germline V CDR1 and CDR2: SGHAT, FQNNGV. V was cut by 2 bases and J by 0 bases, with 10 bases left in between. This CDR3 is built from 15 residues. This receptor was obtained from a man younger than 30 in good health. The V gene is TRBV11-2, the J gene TRBJ1-1; unclear D gene. Sequencing used naive CD8+ T cells sorted from blood. CDR3 protein: CASSLLEGMNTEAFF. The CDR3 DNA reads as TGTGCCAGCAGCTTATTGGAGGGAATGAACACTGAAGCTTTCTTT.